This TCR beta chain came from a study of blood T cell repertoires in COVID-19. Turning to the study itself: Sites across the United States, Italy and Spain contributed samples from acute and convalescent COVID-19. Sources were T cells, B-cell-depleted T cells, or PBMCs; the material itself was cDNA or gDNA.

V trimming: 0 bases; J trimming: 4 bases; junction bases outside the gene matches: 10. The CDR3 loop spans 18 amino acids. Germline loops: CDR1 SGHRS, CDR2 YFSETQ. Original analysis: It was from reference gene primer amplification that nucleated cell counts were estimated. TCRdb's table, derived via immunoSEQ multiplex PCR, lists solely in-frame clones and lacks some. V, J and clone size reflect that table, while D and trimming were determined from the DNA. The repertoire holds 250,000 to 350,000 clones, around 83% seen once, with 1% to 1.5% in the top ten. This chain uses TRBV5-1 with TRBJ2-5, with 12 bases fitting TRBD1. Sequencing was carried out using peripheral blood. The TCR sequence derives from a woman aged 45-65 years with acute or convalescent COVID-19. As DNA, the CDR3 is TGCGCCAGCAGCTTGGGGGCGCAGGGACAGGGGGCAGGAGAGACCCAGTACTTC. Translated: CASSLGAQGQGAGETQYF.